This TCR beta chain was recovered during a study of blood T cell repertoires in COVID-19. V was trimmed by 3 bases and J by 6 bases, leaving 12 bases between them. CDR3 length: 14 amino acids. CDR1 is MNHEY, CDR2 SMNVEV, per germline (reference sequence). The protocol was immunoSEQ multiplex PCR, while the TCRdb copy is restricted to in-frame clones and leaves out a portion. In the table there are 250,000 or so clones, approximately 83% of which are singletons. The TCR originated in a man in his forties or fifties who had recovered from COVID-19. The chain carries TRBV27 and TRBJ2-1; D ambiguous. The sequenced sample was PBMCs or T cells enriched from blood (not recorded which). CDR3 DNA: TGTGCCAGCAGTTTTACTCCTAATATCAATGAGCAGTTCTTC. Translating it yields CASSFTPNINEQFF.